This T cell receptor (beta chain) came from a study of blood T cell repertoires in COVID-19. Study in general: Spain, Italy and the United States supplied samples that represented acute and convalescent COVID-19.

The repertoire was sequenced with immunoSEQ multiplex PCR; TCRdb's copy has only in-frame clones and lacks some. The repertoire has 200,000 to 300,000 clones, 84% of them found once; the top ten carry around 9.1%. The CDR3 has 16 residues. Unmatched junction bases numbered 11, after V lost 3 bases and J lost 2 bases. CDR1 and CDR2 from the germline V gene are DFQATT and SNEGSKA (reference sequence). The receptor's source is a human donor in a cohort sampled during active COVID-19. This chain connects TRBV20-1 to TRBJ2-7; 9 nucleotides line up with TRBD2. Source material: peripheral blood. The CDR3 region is CSASPAGGERPYEQYF. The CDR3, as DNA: TGCAGTGCTAGTCCAGCGGGGGGCGAAAGACCCTACGAGCAGTACTTC.